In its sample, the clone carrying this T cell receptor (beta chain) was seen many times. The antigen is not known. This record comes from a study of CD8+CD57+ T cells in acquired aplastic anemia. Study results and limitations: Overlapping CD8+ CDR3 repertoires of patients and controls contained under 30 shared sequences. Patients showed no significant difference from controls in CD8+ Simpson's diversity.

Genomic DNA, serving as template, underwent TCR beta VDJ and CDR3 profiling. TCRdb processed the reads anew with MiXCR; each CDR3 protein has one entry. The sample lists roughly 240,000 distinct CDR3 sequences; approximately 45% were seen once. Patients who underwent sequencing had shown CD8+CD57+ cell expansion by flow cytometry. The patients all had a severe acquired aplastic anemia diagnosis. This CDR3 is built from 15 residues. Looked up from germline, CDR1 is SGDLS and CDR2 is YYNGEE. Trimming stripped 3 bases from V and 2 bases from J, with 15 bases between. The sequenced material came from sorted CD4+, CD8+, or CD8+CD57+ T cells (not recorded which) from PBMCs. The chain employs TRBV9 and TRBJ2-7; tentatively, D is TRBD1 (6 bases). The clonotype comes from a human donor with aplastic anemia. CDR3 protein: CASSAETGPTYEQYF. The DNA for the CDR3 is TGTGCCAGCAGCGCGGAGACAGGTCCCACCTACGAGCAGTACTTC.